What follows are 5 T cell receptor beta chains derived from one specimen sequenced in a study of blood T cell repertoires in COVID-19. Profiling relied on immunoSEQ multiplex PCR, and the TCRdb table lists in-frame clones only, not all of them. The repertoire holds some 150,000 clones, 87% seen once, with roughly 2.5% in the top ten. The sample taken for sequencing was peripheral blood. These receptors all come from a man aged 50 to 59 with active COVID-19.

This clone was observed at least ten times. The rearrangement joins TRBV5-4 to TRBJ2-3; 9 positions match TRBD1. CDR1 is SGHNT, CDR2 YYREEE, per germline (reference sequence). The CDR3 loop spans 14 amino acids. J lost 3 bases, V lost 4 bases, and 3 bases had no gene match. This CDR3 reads CASSPDRGTDTQYF. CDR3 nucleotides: TGTGCCAGCAGCCCTGACAGGGGGACAGATACGCAGTATTTT.

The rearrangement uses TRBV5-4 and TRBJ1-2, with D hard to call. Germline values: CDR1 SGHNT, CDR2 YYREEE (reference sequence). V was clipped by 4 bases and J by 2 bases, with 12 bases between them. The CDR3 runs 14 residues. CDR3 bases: TGTGCCAGCAGCGTTGCGGTGGAAAACTATGGCTACACCTTC. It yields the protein CASSVAVENYGYTF.

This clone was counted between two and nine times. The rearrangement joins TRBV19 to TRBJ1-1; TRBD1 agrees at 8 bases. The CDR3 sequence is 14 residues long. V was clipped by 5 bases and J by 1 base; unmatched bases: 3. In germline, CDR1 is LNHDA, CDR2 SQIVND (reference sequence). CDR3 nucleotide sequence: TGTGCCAGTAGTCTGACAGGGGCGAACACTGAAGCTTTCTTT. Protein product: CASSLTGANTEAFF.

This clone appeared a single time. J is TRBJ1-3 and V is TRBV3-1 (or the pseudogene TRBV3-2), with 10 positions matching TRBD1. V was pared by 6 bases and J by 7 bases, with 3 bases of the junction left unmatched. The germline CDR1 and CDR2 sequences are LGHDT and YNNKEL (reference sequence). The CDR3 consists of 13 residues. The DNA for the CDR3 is TGTGCCAGCAGTCAGGGACAGGGGAACACCATATATTTT. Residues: CASSQGQGNTIYF.

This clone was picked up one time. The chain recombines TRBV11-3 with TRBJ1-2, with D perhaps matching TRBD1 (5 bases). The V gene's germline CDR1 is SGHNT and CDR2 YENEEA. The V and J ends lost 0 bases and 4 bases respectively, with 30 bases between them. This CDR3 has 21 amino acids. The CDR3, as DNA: TGTGCCAGCAGCTTAGAGATTGGGATGAGACACATGGCGGGGCTCATCTATGGCTACACCTTC. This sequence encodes CASSLEIGMRHMAGLIYGYTF.